One sample yielded the 19 T cell receptor beta chains listed below, sequenced in a study of blood T cell repertoires in COVID-19. Data came from immunoSEQ multiplex PCR; TCRdb stores just in-frame clones and leaves some out. The top ten hold 1.5% to 2% of the sample, which has more than 300,000 clones, about 83% seen once. Material for sequencing was peripheral blood. The receptor source for this set is a woman in her fifties or sixties with acute or convalescent COVID-19.

This clone occurred a few times. The chain joins TRBV24-1 to TRBJ1-5; D unclear. Trimming stripped 5 bases from V and 4 bases from J, with 14 bases between. Germline CDR1 KGHDR, CDR2 SFDVKD. This CDR3 has 15 amino acids. CDR3 region: CATSGTVLANQPQHF. The CDR3 bases are TGTGCCACCAGTGGGACGGTTCTAGCAAATCAGCCCCAGCATTTT.

The rearrangement joins TRBV6-5 to TRBJ1-4; 7 nucleotides agree with TRBD1. Looked up from germline, CDR1 is MNHEY and CDR2 is SVGAGI. Germline trimming cut 0 bases from V and 5 bases from J; bases unmatched to any gene: 0. The CDR3 loop spans 14 amino acids. This CDR3 is CASSYSDRNEKLFF. The CDR3 DNA sequence: TGTGCCAGCAGTTACTCGGACAGGAATGAAAAACTGTTTTTT.

The genes are TRBV5-4 and TRBJ2-7; 8 positions match TRBD2. Germline CDR1 is SGHNT and CDR2 is YYREEE (reference sequence). CDR3 length: 14 amino acids. V shed 3 bases and J 2 bases; nucleotides not matched to a gene: 4. CDR3 bases: TGTGCCAGCAGCTCCGGGGGGGGGCCCTACGAGCAGTACTTC. Protein sequence: CASSSGGGPYEQYF.

This chain links TRBV2 with TRBJ2-5, with D maybe TRBD1 (6 bases). Germline-derived CDR1 and CDR2 are SNHLY and FYNNEI. This CDR3 is 13 amino acids long. Trimming pared 6 bases from V and 2 bases from J, leaving 10 bases between. CDR3 in DNA: TGTGCCAGCAGGAGACAGGAACAAGAGACCCAGTACTTC. This gives the protein CASRRQEQETQYF.

This clone came up a few times. The rearrangement links TRBV5-4 to TRBJ2-7; TRBD1 matches at 7 bases. Per the germline V gene, CDR1 is SGHNT and CDR2 is YYREEE (reference sequence). With 1 base clipped from V and 5 bases from J, the junction kept 6 bases outside the gene matches. This CDR3 has 14 amino acids. In DNA form, the CDR3 reads TGTGCCAGCAGCTTGCGTCAGGGGGACAACGAGCAGTACTTC. It yields the protein CASSLRQGDNEQYF.

For this clone: One end of the junction is discordant with germline, which a read error may explain. The rearrangement joins TRBV7-2 to TRBJ2-1, with 12 bases fitting TRBD2. Germline V gene lookup returns CDR1 SGHTA and CDR2 FQGNSA. CDR3 length: 15 residues. CDR3 sequence: CASSLAGGTYNEQFF. CDR3 bases: TGTGCCAGCAGCCTAGCGGGAGGGACTTACAATGAGCAGTTCTTC.

V usage is TRBV9 and J usage is TRBJ1-2; 10 positions match TRBD1. The CDR3 covers 14 residues. V trimming: 3 bases; J trimming: 7 bases; junction bases outside the gene matches: 6. Per germline, CDR1 SGDLS and CDR2 YYNGEE. The CDR3 loop is CASSARDRGTGYTF. CDR3 nucleotides: TGTGCCAGCAGCGCCCGGGACAGGGGAACTGGCTACACCTTC. The full variable domain, its missing parts supplied by reference TRBV9 and TRBJ1-2, is DSGVTQTPKHLITATGQRVTLRCSPRSGDLSVYWYQQSLDQGLQFLIQYYNGEERAKGNILERFSAQQFPDLHSELNLSSLELGDSALYFCASSARDRGTGYTFGSGTRLTVV.

DNA of the CDR3: TGTGCCACCAGTGGCGAGACAGGGCAACTCCAAGAGACCCAGTACTTC. Translation gives CATSGETGQLQETQYF. The gene calls are TRBV24-1 and TRBJ2-5, with 7 bases aligning to TRBD1. With 5 bases clipped from V and 1 base from J, the junction kept 9 bases outside the gene matches. The CDR3 is 16 residues long. Germline V lookup: CDR1 KGHDR, CDR2 SFDVKD.

The CDR3 DNA reads as TGTGCCAGCAGTCCTCACCGCGGAAGCGGGAGGGTCGGAGAGACCCAGTACTTC. It specifies CASSPHRGSGRVGETQYF. The rearrangement links TRBV27 to TRBJ2-5; 10 bases are a match to TRBD2. Germline V lookup: CDR1 MNHEY, CDR2 SMNVEV (reference sequence). Trimming took 5 bases from V and 4 from J; bases not matched to a gene: 16. This CDR3 spans 18 amino acids.

This chain joins TRBV4-2 and TRBJ2-2, with 7 positions matching TRBD2. Germline assignment: CDR1 LGHNA and CDR2 YNFKEQ. Germline trimming cut 2 bases from V and 0 bases from J; bases unmatched to any gene: 9. The CDR3 covers 18 residues. The CDR3 here is CASSQLLAPVTNTGELFF. In nucleotides, the CDR3 is TGTGCCAGCAGCCAACTACTAGCGCCGGTCACGAACACCGGGGAGCTGTTTTTT.

This chain uses TRBV7-3 with TRBJ2-2; D gene unclear. Germline-derived CDR1 and CDR2 are SGHTA and FQGTGA. The CDR3 runs 16 residues. Between the trimmed V and J ends, which lost 1 base and 0 bases, there was a span of 9 bases. CDR3 region: CASSLNSFANTGELFF. The DNA of the CDR3 is TGTGCCAGCAGCTTAAACTCGTTCGCGAACACCGGGGAGCTGTTTTTT.

V usage is TRBV11-3 and J usage is TRBJ1-4, with a weak D call TRBD1 (5 bases). The germline CDR1 and CDR2 sequences are SGHNT and YENEEA. Trimming removed 3 bases from V and 5 bases from J, with 10 bases in between. This CDR3 comprises 14 residues. CDR3 in DNA: TGTGCCAGCAGCTTGGGCTGGGGCAATGAAAAACTGTTTTTT. This gives the protein CASSLGWGNEKLFF.

The chain combines TRBV7-3 with TRBJ1-1, with 7 positions matching TRBD1. The length of the CDR3 is 14 residues. The J segment lost 4 bases and the V segment lost 2 bases, leaving 4 bases of the junction unmatched. Germline lookup yields CDR1 SGHTA and CDR2 FQGTGA. The CDR3 bases are TGTGCCAGCAGCTTACGACAGGGAGGCACTGAAGCTTTCTTT. Its translation: CASSLRQGGTEAFF.

The chain carries TRBV6-5 and TRBJ2-7, with 11 bases fitting TRBD2. Germline V gene lookup returns CDR1 MNHEY and CDR2 SVGAGI. V lost 4 bases to trimming and J lost 2 bases; unmatched junction nucleotides: 1. The CDR3 contains 14 residues. CDR3 DNA sequence: TGTGCCAGCAGTTTACTAGCGGGAGCCTACGAGCAGTACTTC. Its translation: CASSLLAGAYEQYF.

This chain joins TRBV24-1 and TRBJ2-6, with 8 bases aligning to TRBD1. The J segment lost 2 bases and the V segment lost 3 bases, leaving 5 bases of the junction unmatched. CDR1 is KGHDR, CDR2 SFDVKD, per germline. The CDR3 consists of 17 residues. The CDR3 is CATSDTRTGTGANVLTF. Written as DNA, the CDR3 is TGTGCCACCAGTGATACCCGGACAGGGACTGGGGCCAACGTCCTGACTTTC.

V is TRBV7-6 and J is TRBJ2-7, with 12 positions matching TRBD2. J gave up 2 bases and V 4 bases, and 3 bases lay outside the gene matches. The length of the CDR3 is 15 residues. Germline V gene lookup returns CDR1 SGHVS and CDR2 FNYEAQ. CDR3 coding DNA: TGTGCCAGCAGCTCTCTAGCGGGAGGGACCTACGAGCAGTACTTC. It yields the protein CASSSLAGGTYEQYF.

V gene TRBV15 combines with J gene TRBJ2-7, with D maybe TRBD2 (6 bases). In germline, CDR1 is LNHNV, CDR2 YYDKDF (reference sequence). Trimming stripped 5 bases from V and 2 bases from J, with 25 bases between. The CDR3 spans 18 residues. The CDR3 DNA reads TGTGCCACCAGCGGACACCGCCCTTTAGCGGTCCCCCCCTACGAGCAGTACTTC. It encodes CATSGHRPLAVPPYEQYF.

There are a few counts of this clone. The chain couples TRBV5-4 to TRBJ1-2, with D possibly TRBD1 on 6 matching bases. The CDR3 is made up of 12 amino acids. The V and J ends lost 6 bases and 7 bases respectively, with 13 bases between them. Germline CDR1 is SGHNT and CDR2 is YYREEE (reference sequence). The CDR3 sequence is CASIVAGVGYTF. The CDR3 DNA is TGTGCCAGCATCGTGGCAGGGGTTGGCTACACCTTC.

This rearrangement joins TRBV24-1 to TRBJ2-7; 9 positions match TRBD1. V trimming: 3 bases; J trimming: 5 bases; junction bases outside the gene matches: 7. Looked up from germline, CDR1 is KGHDR and CDR2 is SFDVKD. CDR3 length: 15 amino acids. CDR3 sequence reads: CATSDPGQGDHEQYF. For the CDR3, the DNA is TGTGCCACCAGTGATCCGGGACAGGGAGATCACGAGCAGTACTTC.